This TCR beta chain was sequenced during a study of blood T cell repertoires in COVID-19. This clone was observed a handful of times. Methods used by the authors: How many nucleated cells were present was estimated from reference gene primer amplification. Clones were sequenced by immunoSEQ multiplex PCR, and TCRdb holds only the in-frame ones, with some missing. V and J calls and clone size follow that table, whereas D and trimming were derived from the DNA. The profile shows 150,000 to 200,000 clones, around 80% of them singletons. V lost 4 bases to trimming and J lost 0 bases; unmatched junction nucleotides: 14. The germline V gene has CDR1 SGHRS and CDR2 YFSETQ. This CDR3 region has 18 residues.

The clonotype originates from a woman of 80 years or more with acute or convalescent COVID-19. Sequencing input: peripheral blood. J is TRBJ1-1 and V is TRBV5-1; 8 bases align to TRBD1. CDR3 nucleotide sequence: TGCGCCAGCAGCCCGACACGACAGGGGCTGATCATGAACACTGAAGCTTTCTTT. This codes for CASSPTRQGLIMNTEAFF. Full variable domain (remainder filled in from reference TRBV5-1 and TRBJ1-1): KAGVTQTPRYLIKTRGQQVTLSCSPISGHRSVSWYQQTPGQGLQFLFEYFSETQRNKGNFPGRFSGRQFSNSRSEMNVSTLELGDSALYLCASSPTRQGLIMNTEAFFGQGTRLTVV.